A selection of T cell receptor beta chains follows, all from one sample in a study of OX40 agonist ivuxolimab in advanced cancers. The table came from immunoSEQ multiplex PCR; TCRdb's copy has only in-frame clones and leaves some out. Of 55,000 to 70,000 clones listed, around four fifths are singletons. The sequencing used CD4+ or CD8+ T cells sorted from blood, collected in a trial of the OX40 agonist ivuxolimab. Receptors originate from an adult with an advanced solid tumor such as melanoma, head and neck, liver or kidney cancer. The CDR3 runs from the conserved cysteine through the conserved F or W. The D gene is left open where the match is weak. Size is stated for part of the rows, as once, few or many counts, or as a class when the clone is expanded.

J gene	V gene	D gene	clone size	CDR3 DNA	CDR3 protein
TRBJ1-1	TRBV14	TRBD1	.	TGTGCCAGCAGCCAAGAGTTGCAGGGGGGTTCTTTCTTT	CASSQELQGGSFF
TRBJ2-2	TRBV7-3	TRBD2	.	TGTGCCAGCAGCTTAATTCGGGTAGCGGGAGGGCCGGACACCGGGGAGCTGTTTTTT	CASSLIRVAGGPDTGELFF
TRBJ2-1	TRBV19	.	.	TGTGCCAGTAGTATAGTAGCCCTTACGAATGAGCAGTTCTTC	CASSIVALTNEQFF
TRBJ2-1	TRBV4-3	.	.	TGCGCCAGCAGCCAAGGACCCTACAATGAGCAGTTCTTC	CASSQGPYNEQFF
TRBJ1-4	TRBV2	TRBD1	.	TGTGCCAGCAGCGTAGGGGGCTGGGGATTTGAAAAACTGTTTTTT	CASSVGGWGFEKLFF
TRBJ1-1	TRBV28	.	.	TGTGCCAGCAGTTTATTAGGGTCCGTGAACACTGAAGCTTTCTTT	CASSLLGSVNTEAFF
TRBJ2-7	TRBV7-8	.	.	TGTGCCAGCAGCCGGGGACACACAGGTTCCTACGAGCAGTACTTC	CASSRGHTGSYEQYF
TRBJ2-7	TRBV6-6	TRBD1	.	TGTGCCAGCAGAACCGACAGGGCAACCTACGAGCAGTACTTC	CASRTDRATYEQYF
TRBJ2-1	TRBV7-2	TRBD2	.	TGTGCCAGCAAAGAGCCTAGCGGTCACAATGAGCAGTTCTTC	CASKEPSGHNEQFF
TRBJ2-1	TRBV5-4	TRBD2	.	TGTGCCAGCAGTTCCCGGGAGGGCAACAATGAGCAGTTCTTC	CASSSREGNNEQFF
TRBJ2-1	TRBV11-3	TRBD1	.	TGTGCCAGCAGCGAGACAGGGGGCTCCTACAATGAGCAGTTCTTC	CASSETGGSYNEQFF
TRBJ1-2	TRBV27	.	.	TGTGCCAGCAGTTCACAGGGTTACTATGGCTACACCTTC	CASSSQGYYGYTF
TRBJ2-7	TRBV7-9	.	.	TGTGCCAGCAGCTTAAGCTCGGGCTACGAGCAGTACTTC	CASSLSSGYEQYF
TRBJ1-4	TRBV28	.	few	TGTGCCAGCAGTCTGGCAAAGAACGAGGGTGAAAAACTGTTTTTT	CASSLAKNEGEKLFF
TRBJ1-1	TRBV18	.	few	TGTGCCAGCTCACCACAAATGAACACTGAAGCTTTCTTT	CASSPQMNTEAFF
TRBJ2-1	TRBV5-5	.	.	TGTGCCAGCAGCACTGATGAGGGAATTGGCAATGAGCAGTTCTTC	CASSTDEGIGNEQFF
TRBJ1-3	TRBV18	.	few	TGTGCCAGCTCACGCAGCGGGACTGGAAACACCATATATTTT	CASSRSGTGNTIYF
TRBJ2-7	TRBV5-4	.	.	TGTGCCAGCAGCTCTTGGGTGGGCGAGCAGTACTTC	CASSSWVGEQYF
TRBJ2-7	TRBV5-1	TRBD1	.	TGCGCCAGCAGCAAGGACAGGGGTGGCTACGAGCAGTACTTC	CASSKDRGGYEQYF
TRBJ2-1	TRBV11-1	.	.	TGTGCCAGCAGTGCGAGCTCCTACAATGAGCAGTTCTTC	CASSASSYNEQFF
TRBJ1-2	TRBV7-2	.	medium-sized	TGTGCCAGCAGCCCCAGCGGAGGTGGCTACACCTTC	CASSPSGGGYTF
TRBJ1-2	TRBV5-1	.	.	TGCGCCAGCAGCTTGGGACTCAACTTC	CASSLGLNF
TRBJ1-3	TRBV5-6	.	few	TGTGCCAGCAGCCCTTGGGACACTGGAAACACCATATATTTT	CASSPWDTGNTIYF
TRBJ1-4	TRBV4-1	.	.	TGCGCCAGCAGCCAAGGCATTGGGGAAAAACTGTTTTTT	CASSQGIGEKLFF
TRBJ2-3	TRBV28	.	.	TGTGCCAGCAGTTTAGGGCCACAAGATACGCAGTATTTT	CASSLGPQDTQYF
TRBJ1-1	TRBV28	.	few	TGTGCCAGCACCCTCCCGCGTCGCACTGAAGCTTTCTTT	CASTLPRRTEAFF
TRBJ2-1	TRBV7-8	.	.	TGTGCCAGCAGCCTAGCAATCGAGAGTGAGCAGTTCTTC	CASSLAIESEQFF
TRBJ2-5	TRBV30	.	.	TGTGCCTGGACTCGGCGCGGAGAGACCCAGTACTTC	CAWTRRGETQYF
TRBJ1-3	TRBV27	.	.	TGTGCCAGCAGTTTCCGCCCGGGACACGACTCTGGAAACACCATATATTTT	CASSFRPGHDSGNTIYF
TRBJ2-1	TRBV19	.	.	TGTGCCAGTAGGAGGGATGCGGGACTCTACAATGAGCAGTTCTTC	CASRRDAGLYNEQFF
TRBJ2-7	TRBV11-3	.	.	TGTGCCAGCAGCCCTCGGACATTGACCCTATCCTACGAGCAGTACTTC	CASSPRTLTLSYEQYF
TRBJ2-7	TRBV10-2	.	.	TGCGCCAGCAGCCGGGACACTAACTACGAGCAGTACTTC	CASSRDTNYEQYF
TRBJ1-1	TRBV6-1	.	.	TGTGCCAGCATCAGACAGTTGAACACTGAAGCTTTCTTT	CASIRQLNTEAFF
TRBJ1-1	TRBV5-6	TRBD1	.	TGTGCCAGCAGTCGGACAGGGGTGAACACTGAAGCTTTCTTT	CASSRTGVNTEAFF
TRBJ1-1	TRBV28	.	.	TGTGCCAGCAGTTTCACTCAACGGAACACTGAAGCTTTCTTT	CASSFTQRNTEAFF
TRBJ2-2	TRBV27	.	.	TGTGCCAGCAGTCCCATCGAAGCACCCGGGGAGCTGTTTTTT	CASSPIEAPGELFF
TRBJ1-1	TRBV20-1	.	.	TGCAGTGCCCAGGAGGGCCCTGAAGCTTTCTTT	CSAQEGPEAFF
TRBJ2-7	TRBV11-2	.	.	TGTGCCAGCAGCTTAAACCCCCAGGGAGACGAGCAGTACTTC	CASSLNPQGDEQYF
TRBJ2-1	TRBV27	TRBD2	.	TGTGCCAGCAGTTATACGAGCGGGACTTACAATGAGCAGTTCTTC	CASSYTSGTYNEQFF
TRBJ1-2	TRBV10-3	TRBD1	.	TGTGCCATCAGTGAGTCGGTACAGGGGGAATTGTATGGCTACACCTTC	CAISESVQGELYGYTF
TRBJ2-1	TRBV2	.	.	TGTGCCAGCAGTGAAGTCCCCCTGCACGATGAGCAGTTCTTC	CASSEVPLHDEQFF
TRBJ2-1	TRBV4-1	TRBD2	.	TGCGCCAGCAGCCAAGATACTAGCGGGAGCTCCTACAATGAGCAGTTCTTC	CASSQDTSGSSYNEQFF
TRBJ1-1	TRBV5-6	.	.	TGTGCCAGCAGCTTGACGATCGGCGCTGAAGCTTTCTTT	CASSLTIGAEAFF
TRBJ2-2	TRBV6-5	.	.	TGTGCCAGCAGTTACAATCGGGGCCCCGGGGAGCTGTTTTTT	CASSYNRGPGELFF
TRBJ2-7	TRBV7-9	TRBD1	few	TGTGCCAGCAGACCCGTTGACAGGGACGAGCAGTACTTC	CASRPVDRDEQYF
TRBJ1-1	TRBV7-2	.	once	TGTGCCAGCAGCCCAAGGTGGGGGGTGACTGAAGCTTTCTTT	CASSPRWGVTEAFF
TRBJ1-4	TRBV28	.	.	TGTGCCAGCAGTTTGGAGGGGGCAACTAATGAAAAACTGTTTTTT	CASSLEGATNEKLFF
TRBJ2-3	TRBV2	TRBD1	few	TGTGCCAGCAGCTTTGGGACAGGGGTAGATACGCAGTATTTT	CASSFGTGVDTQYF
TRBJ2-2	TRBV6-5	.	.	TGTGCCAGCAGAAGATTGGAAGGCACCGGGGAGCTGTTTTTT	CASRRLEGTGELFF
TRBJ1-2	TRBV11-3	.	few	TGTGCCAGCAGCTTAGGCATGGATGGCTACACCTTC	CASSLGMDGYTF
TRBJ2-5	TRBV5-1	.	few	TGCGCCAGCAGCTCCGAGGGACGGCTCGAAGAGACCCAGTACTTC	CASSSEGRLEETQYF
TRBJ2-2	TRBV6-5	.	.	TGTGCCAGCAGTTCGGAGAGCACCGGGGAGCTGTTTTTT	CASSSESTGELFF
TRBJ1-2	TRBV5-6	TRBD1	.	TGTGCCAGCAGCCAGACAGGGGGCATAAGCGGCTACACCTTC	CASSQTGGISGYTF
TRBJ2-3	TRBV7-9	.	once	TGTGCCAGCAGAACGCTGCAGGAATCCACAGATACGCAGTATTTT	CASRTLQESTDTQYF